These 3 T cell receptor beta chains came from one sample sequenced in a study of blood T cell repertoires in COVID-19. Generated by immunoSEQ multiplex PCR, the TCRdb table keeps only in-frame clones and is missing some. Of 150,000 to 200,000 clones listed, about four fifths are singletons. Specimen: PBMCs or T cells enriched from blood (not recorded which). The receptor set was obtained from a woman in her twenties or thirties who had been exposed to COVID-19.

CDR3 sequence (DNA): TGCGCCAGCAGCCCGAATCCGGGACAGGGAACAGATACGCAGTATTTT. Translation: CASSPNPGQGTDTQYF. The genes are TRBV5-1 and TRBJ2-3, with 9 bases identical to TRBD1. Trimming removed 4 bases from V and 3 bases from J; junction bases left unmatched: 9. The CDR3 spans 16 residues. In germline, CDR1 is SGHRS, CDR2 YFSETQ.

This clone was seen only a few times. Distinct nucleotide sequences in the sample also encode this CDR3. J is TRBJ2-7 and V is TRBV7-2; 12 bases are shared with TRBD2. CDR3 length: 14 residues. Germline assignment: CDR1 SGHTA and CDR2 FQGNSA. Trimming removed 1 base from V and 5 bases from J; junction bases left unmatched: 0. CDR3 protein: CASSLGLAGDEQYF. CDR3 DNA: TGTGCCAGCAGCTTAGGACTAGCGGGGGACGAGCAGTACTTC.

The chain recombines TRBV27 with TRBJ2-1; 12 nucleotides line up with TRBD2. CDR1 MNHEY and CDR2 SMNVEV come from the germline V gene (reference sequence). Trimming at V came to 6 bases and at J to 6 bases, leaving 3 bases not matched to a gene. The CDR3 is made up of 14 amino acids. Here the CDR3 reads CASRAGLAGNEQFF. The CDR3, as DNA: TGTGCCAGCAGGGCGGGACTAGCGGGCAATGAGCAGTTCTTC.